This passage covers 32 T cell receptor beta chains from one sample sequenced in a study of cytomegalovirus exposure and HLA in healthy donors. The PCR had 60 Vbeta and 13 Jbeta primers. Method: immunoSEQ multiplex PCR; TCRdb's copy keeps in-frame clones and lacks some. The sample has some 150,000 clones; roughly three quarters are singletons. Source material: PBMCs. These receptors were obtained from a man between 60 and 75 years old in good health and CMV-seronegative.

This clone showed up just a few times. This CDR3 reads CASRALGQDMYEQYF. DNA for the CDR3: TGTGCCAGCCGAGCCTTGGGACAGGATATGTACGAGCAGTACTTC. The genes are TRBV7-9 and TRBJ2-7, with 8 bases that match TRBD1. Trimming took 8 bases from V and 4 from J; bases not matched to a gene: 13. Germline V gene data show CDR1 as SEHNR and CDR2 as FQNEAQ (reference sequence). CDR3 length equals 15 residues.

This chain links TRBV4-3 with TRBJ2-1; the match to TRBD2 covers 10 bases. CDR3 size: 15 residues. CDR1 and CDR2 (germline): LGHNA, YSLEER. The ends lost 0 bases at V and 10 bases at J; junction bases unmatched: 6. The CDR3 region has the DNA TGCGCCAGCAGCCAAGATTGGACGACTAGCGGGGAGCAGTTCTTC. Amino acid sequence: CASSQDWTTSGEQFF.

The genes are TRBV28 and TRBJ2-1; possible D gene TRBD2, 5 bases. This CDR3 comprises 13 residues. Trimming left V 5 bases short and J 3 bases short, with 8 bases between. The V gene's germline CDR1 is MDHEN and CDR2 SYDVKM. The CDR3 spells CASSGTSYNEQFF. CDR3 sequence (DNA): TGTGCCAGCAGTGGTACTAGCTACAATGAGCAGTTCTTC. Full variable domain (outside the CDR3, taken from reference TRBV28 and TRBJ2-1): DVKVTQSSRYLVKRTGEKVFLECVQDMDHENMFWYRQDPGLGLRLIYFSYDVKMKEKGDIPEGYSVSREKKERFSLILESASTNQTSMYLCASSGTSYNEQFFGPGTRLTVL.

This clone was counted a single time. CDR3: CASSPRQETQYF. For the CDR3, the DNA is TGTGCCAGCAGCCCCCGCCAAGAGACCCAGTACTTC. This chain uses TRBV7-3 with TRBJ2-5; D is unclear. V lost 5 bases to trimming and J lost 1 base, with 5 bases between them. The CDR3 is 12 amino acids. Germline assignment: CDR1 SGHTA and CDR2 FQGTGA.

The rearrangement links TRBV5-4 to TRBJ1-2, with D maybe TRBD1 (6 bases). V dropped 2 bases and J dropped 6 bases, with 23 bases sitting between them. Germline-derived CDR1 and CDR2 are SGHNT and YYREEE (reference sequence). The CDR3 length is 17 residues. This CDR3 reads CASSFVRRGPSGNGYTF. CDR3 sequence (DNA): TGTGCCAGCAGCTTCGTACGCAGGGGACCCTCTGGAAATGGCTACACCTTC.

This clone has just a few counts. This chain uses TRBV7-3 with TRBJ1-1, with D unclear. The CDR3 is 13 residues long. Germline V lookup: CDR1 SGHTA, CDR2 FQGTGA. V lost 5 bases and J lost 1, with 8 bases in between. CDR3 sequence: CASSPNPNTEAFF. The CDR3 DNA reads as TGTGCCAGCAGCCCTAACCCGAACACTGAAGCTTTCTTT.

CDR3 residues: CSVLDRSLSYEQYF. The CDR3 nucleotides are TGCAGCGTACTTGACAGGAGTCTCTCCTACGAGCAGTACTTC. This rearrangement joins TRBV29-1 to TRBJ2-7; possibly TRBD1 for D (6 bases). The CDR3 loop spans 14 amino acids. CDR1 is SQVTM, CDR2 ANQGSEA, per germline. Between the trimmed V and J ends, which lost 6 bases and 0 bases, there was a span of 15 bases.

The count of this clone is one. V is TRBV10-2 and J is TRBJ1-1; D is unresolved. Trimming left V 8 bases short and J 4 bases short, with 8 bases between. The CDR3 runs to 11 residues. Germline values: CDR1 WSHSY, CDR2 SAAADI. CDR3 DNA sequence: TGCGCCAGCGGTAGGAGCACTGAAGCTTTCTTT. It specifies CASGRSTEAFF.

This clone is a singleton in its sample. Within the sample, other DNA sequences also encode this same CDR3. The genes are TRBV27 and TRBJ2-1; TRBD2 matches at 7 bases. This CDR3 spans 14 amino acids. Trimming removed 5 bases from V and 4 bases from J; junction bases left unmatched: 5. Germline V gene sequence: CDR1 MNHEY, CDR2 SMNVEV (reference sequence). CDR3 nucleotides: TGTGCCAGCAGTCTGGGAGGGTCGTACAATGAGCAGTTCTTC. It specifies CASSLGGSYNEQFF.

The chain recombines TRBV27 with TRBJ2-2; 11 bases are shared with TRBD2. There are 17 residues in the CDR3. The germline V gene encodes CDR1 MNHEY and CDR2 SMNVEV (reference sequence). V lost 6 bases, J lost 3 bases, and 9 bases stayed unmatched. The DNA of the CDR3 is TGTGCCAGCAGCCTCACCGGGACTAGCGGATACACCGGGGAGCTGTTTTTT. The encoded protein is CASSLTGTSGYTGELFF.

The chain is built from TRBV9 and TRBJ1-1, with D unresolved. CDR1 is SGDLS and CDR2 is YYNGEE in the germline V gene. V was cut by 0 bases and J by 0 bases, with 9 bases left in between. This CDR3 is built from 15 residues. Written as DNA, the CDR3 is TGTGCCAGCAGCGTAGGGAGCTCCCTGAACACTGAAGCTTTCTTT. It translates to CASSVGSSLNTEAFF.

This clone came up once. J is TRBJ1-3 and V is TRBV9; D gene unclear. CDR3 length: 15 amino acids. Trimming removed 0 bases at V and 0 bases at J, with 7 bases between. Looked up from germline, CDR1 is SGDLS and CDR2 is YYNGEE. The CDR3 spells CASSVVGSSGNTIYF. In nucleotides, the CDR3 is TGTGCCAGCAGCGTAGTGGGGAGCTCTGGAAACACCATATATTTT.

J is TRBJ1-2 and V is TRBV5-1; no clear D gene. Germline V gene lookup returns CDR1 SGHRS and CDR2 YFSETQ. This CDR3 is 13 amino acids long. The ends were cut back, 4 bases at V and 4 bases at J, with 11 bases in the middle. CDR3 region: CASSPGSTYGYTF. The CDR3 DNA follows: TGCGCCAGCAGCCCTGGGAGCACCTATGGCTACACCTTC.

This sequence joins TRBV4-3 and TRBJ2-1; TRBD2 agrees at 8 bases. The germline CDR1 and CDR2 sequences are LGHNA and YSLEER. This CDR3 is 15 amino acids long. The ends lost 1 base at V and 6 bases at J; junction bases unmatched: 5. The CDR3: CASSQVAGTSNEQFF. CDR3 DNA: TGCGCCAGCAGCCAAGTCGCCGGGACTAGCAATGAGCAGTTCTTC.

This clone has just a few counts. The genes are TRBV30 and TRBJ1-3; 8 bases agree with TRBD1. CDR1 and CDR2 (germline): GTSNPN, SVGIG (reference sequence). V dropped 0 bases and J dropped 2; count of bases not matched to a gene: 0. The CDR3 loop spans 14 amino acids. CDR3 nucleotide sequence: TGTGCCTGGAGTGTCAGGGGGCCTGGAAACACCATATATTTT. Its translation: CAWSVRGPGNTIYF.

Details on this clone: At one boundary the junction diverges from the germline segment, which might be a read error. The rearrangement links TRBV7-7 to TRBJ2-2; the match to TRBD2 covers 9 bases. The CDR3 runs to 16 residues. The germline CDR1 and CDR2 sequences are SSHAT and FNYEAQ (reference sequence). CDR3 nucleotides: TGTGCTAGCAGCCGGCTAGCGGGAAGGGAGACCGGGGAGCTGTTTTTT. It translates to CASSRLAGRETGELFF.

This chain joins TRBV28 and TRBJ1-4; D possibly corresponds to TRBD1 (5 bases). Between the trimmed V and J ends, which lost 3 bases and 4 bases, there was a span of 12 bases. This CDR3 contains 15 residues. The germline gives CDR1 MDHEN, CDR2 SYDVKM. CDR3 bases: TGTGCCAGCAGTTTCTCGCGGGACCTTAATGAAAAACTGTTTTTT. Residues: CASSFSRDLNEKLFF.

This clone occurred a few times. In the same sample, other DNA sequences code for this CDR3. The chain carries TRBV5-1 and TRBJ2-7; D is unclear. With 1 base removed from V and 2 bases from J, the gap between germline ends came to 7 bases. Germline loops: CDR1 SGHRS, CDR2 YFSETQ. This CDR3 is 13 amino acids long. The CDR3 DNA is TGCGCCAGCAGCTTGAACAGAGCCTACGAGCAGTACTTC. Protein sequence: CASSLNRAYEQYF.

CDR3 in amino acids: CASSQNSGTSGSIRYNEQFF. In DNA form, the CDR3 reads TGTGCCAGCAGCCAGAACTCTGGGACTAGCGGGAGTATTCGCTACAATGAGCAGTTCTTC. The chain uses TRBV4-2 and TRBJ2-1; 14 nucleotides align to TRBD2. V trimming: 3 bases; J trimming: 3 bases; junction bases outside the gene matches: 13. The CDR3 has 20 amino acids. From germline, CDR1 is LGHNA and CDR2 YNFKEQ.

This clone occurred a few times. The DNA of the CDR3 is TGTGCCAGCAATAAAGGAAACACCATATATTTT. This encodes CASNKGNTIYF. The V call is TRBV25-1, the J call TRBJ1-3, with no clear D. This CDR3 contains 11 residues. Germline V gives CDR1 MGHDK, CDR2 SYGVNS. V was trimmed by 7 bases and J by 4 bases, leaving 5 bases between them.

The chain has TRBV30 and TRBJ2-3; possibly TRBD1 for D (6 bases). V lost 0 bases and J 14 bases, leaving 15 bases between the germline ends. The CDR3 runs 12 residues. Germline V gene data show CDR1 as GTSNPN and CDR2 as SVGIG (reference sequence). CDR3 coding DNA: TGTGCCTGGAGTGTACTTGCAGGGGCCCCGTATTTT. Protein product: CAWSVLAGAPYF.

The chain joins TRBV7-8 to TRBJ2-1; possibly TRBD2 for D (6 bases). The germline V and J ends were trimmed by 5 bases and 0 bases, with 14 bases remaining between them. The CDR3 sequence is 16 residues long. CDR1 and CDR2 (germline): SGHVS, FQNEAQ. For the CDR3, the DNA is TGTGCCAGCAGCCCCCGGGACTCATACTCCTACAATGAGCAGTTCTTC. Translated: CASSPRDSYSYNEQFF. The entire variable domain, with the rest obtained from reference TRBV7-8 and TRBJ2-1, is as follows: GAGVSQSPRYKVAKRGQDVALRCDPISGHVSLFWYQQALGQGPEFLTYFQNEAQLDKSGLPSDRFFAERPEGSVSTLKIQRTQQEDSAVYLCASSPRDSYSYNEQFFGPGTRLTVL.

The chain joins TRBV7-9 to TRBJ2-7; perhaps TRBD2 as D (5 bases). Germline assignment: CDR1 SEHNR and CDR2 FQNEAQ (reference sequence). The CDR3 length is 14 residues. V lost 0 bases to trimming and J lost 3 bases, with 9 bases between them. This chain's CDR3 is CASSLAGDGYEQYF. The CDR3 bases are TGTGCCAGCAGCTTAGCGGGAGACGGCTACGAGCAGTACTTC.

This chain connects TRBV30 to TRBJ2-3; 10 bases are a match to TRBD2. V dropped 0 bases and J dropped 4; count of bases not matched to a gene: 7. This CDR3 has 16 amino acids. The V gene's germline CDR1 is GTSNPN and CDR2 SVGIG (reference sequence). CDR3 region: CAWSVGSSGRADTQYF. For the CDR3, the DNA is TGTGCCTGGAGTGTAGGATCAAGCGGGAGGGCAGATACGCAGTATTTT.

This chain links TRBV9 with TRBJ2-1, with D possibly matching TRBD2 (6 bases). Trimming removed 5 bases from V and 0 bases from J, with 15 bases in between. The CDR3 runs 16 residues. CDR1 SGDLS and CDR2 YYNGEE come from the germline V gene. The DNA of the CDR3 is TGTGCCAGCAGTGGAACTAGCCTAAGCTCCTACAATGAGCAGTTCTTC. As protein: CASSGTSLSSYNEQFF.

This clone appeared a few times. V and J are TRBV13 and TRBJ2-3; the match to TRBD2 covers 7 bases. V dropped 5 bases and J dropped 6; count of bases not matched to a gene: 14. This CDR3 has 16 amino acids. Looked up from germline, CDR1 is PRHDT and CDR2 is FYEKMQ (reference sequence). The CDR3 protein is CASSPRLGGGFDTQYF. CDR3 coding DNA: TGTGCCAGCAGCCCCCGGCTTGGGGGGGGGTTTGATACGCAGTATTTT.

V usage is TRBV19 and J usage is TRBJ1-1; D is unclear. The CDR3 spans 14 residues. V lost 2 bases to trimming and J lost 7 bases, with 14 bases between them. Germline assignment: CDR1 LNHDA and CDR2 SQIVND (reference sequence). The CDR3 loop reads CASSILPGKVEAFF. CDR3 DNA: TGTGCCAGTAGTATACTCCCGGGAAAGGTTGAAGCTTTCTTT.

The CDR3 DNA follows: TGTGCCAGCAGCTTGGAGAGGGACACTCGGCTCCATGGCTACACCTTC. This translates into CASSLERDTRLHGYTF. The chain combines TRBV7-6 with TRBJ1-2; D possibly corresponds to TRBD1 (6 bases). The CDR3 is 16 residues long. CDR1 is SGHVS, CDR2 FNYEAQ, per germline. Between the trimmed V and J ends, which lost 3 bases and 6 bases, there was a span of 20 bases.

This sequence joins TRBV7-6 and TRBJ1-5; D is ambiguous. The length of the CDR3 is 12 residues. The germline V gene has CDR1 SGHVS and CDR2 FNYEAQ. The V end lost 5 bases, the J end lost 3 bases, and 5 bases lay between the germline ends. CDR3 sequence reads: CASSPLNQPQHF. The CDR3 DNA follows: TGTGCCAGCAGCCCACTCAATCAGCCCCAGCATTTT.

J is TRBJ2-5 and V is TRBV5-1, with a tentative D call TRBD2 (6 bases). The CDR3 totals 12 residues. Between the trimmed V and J ends, which lost 4 bases and 5 bases, there was a span of 9 bases. CDR1 and CDR2 (germline): SGHRS, YFSETQ. The CDR3 loop is CASSPGRETQYF. CDR3 nucleotides: TGCGCCAGCAGCCCAGGGAGGGAGACCCAGTACTTC.

The CDR3 sequence: CASSFIQGFGATDTQYF. The CDR3 coding sequence is TGTGCCAGCAGCTTCATACAGGGGTTTGGGGCCACAGATACGCAGTATTTT. This sequence joins TRBV7-9 and TRBJ2-3, with 7 positions matching TRBD1. Germline lookup yields CDR1 SEHNR and CDR2 FQNEAQ (reference sequence). This CDR3 is built from 17 residues. V gave up 3 bases and J gave up 2 bases; unmatched junction bases: 11.

The chain uses TRBV28 and TRBJ2-3; 8 bases are shared with TRBD1. This CDR3 has 16 residues. V lost 2 bases to trimming and J lost 5 bases; unmatched junction nucleotides: 9. CDR1 is MDHEN, CDR2 SYDVKM, per germline. The CDR3 DNA sequence: TGTGCCAGCAGTTTACTGGGACAGGTCGGTGGAGATACGCAGTATTTT. Protein: CASSLLGQVGGDTQYF.